This T cell receptor beta chain was sequenced during a study of T cell responses to AZD1222 COVID-19 vaccine. To note about this clone: What it recognizes is unknown.

Sequencing was performed with immunoSEQ multiplex PCR; in TCRdb, only in-frame clones are kept and a portion is missing. The data contain roughly 170,000 clones, around 92% of them singletons. This CDR3 has 13 amino acids. CDR1 is SEHNR and CDR2 is FQNEAQ in the germline V gene (reference sequence). The ends were cut back, 4 bases at V and 4 bases at J, with 8 bases in the middle. Points from the study as a whole: White British ancestry dominated among donors, who included more females, and clonal diversity was possibly underestimated. Close to half of all spike-specific TCRs reportedly target regions of the variants that are unmutated. Following two doses of AZD1222, Spike-specific TCR breadth and depth rose. Without day 14 samples, only post-peak T cell repertoires were studied.

The gene calls are TRBV7-9 and TRBJ1-5; D might be TRBD1 (6 bases). The clonotype originates from an adult in good health. Sequencing used peripheral blood, obtained on day 0 of AZD1222 vaccination. DNA for the CDR3: TGTGCCAGCAGCTCGCAGGGGAATCAGCCCCAGCATTTT. This gives the protein CASSSQGNQPQHF.